The 29 T cell receptor beta chains in this list originate from one sample, sequenced in a study of T cell changes during pregnancy in multiple sclerosis. Profiling relied on immunoSEQ multiplex PCR, and the TCRdb table lists in-frame clones only, not all of them. Altogether about 50,000 clones are present, about nine tenths being singletons, with the ten largest covering roughly 0.66%. The starting material was CD4+ T cells from peripheral blood mononuclear cells, obtained after pregnancy. The source of these receptors is a female donor in good health, enrolled as a control in a pregnancy study.

A single count supports this clone. The chain joins TRBV27 to TRBJ2-5; perhaps TRBD1 as D (5 bases). V was trimmed by 4 bases and J by 0 bases, leaving 12 bases between them. The length of the CDR3 is 15 residues. The germline V gene has CDR1 MNHEY and CDR2 SMNVEV (reference sequence). CDR3 DNA: TGTGCCAGCAGTTCAAGGGGCTCCTACCAAGAGACCCAGTACTTC. Protein sequence: CASSSRGSYQETQYF.

This chain uses TRBV5-1 with TRBJ1-1; D call uncertain. Germline V CDR1 and CDR2: SGHRS, YFSETQ. The CDR3 length is 13 residues. V lost 0 bases, J lost 5 bases, and 8 bases lay in between. This CDR3 is CASSLGRETEAFF. The CDR3 nucleotides read TGCGCCAGCAGCTTGGGGAGGGAGACTGAAGCTTTCTTT.

The chain combines TRBV5-1 with TRBJ1-2; maybe TRBD1 (6 bases). The CDR3 sequence is 12 residues long. V lost 5 bases, J lost 5 bases, and 10 bases lay in between. The germline CDR1 and CDR2 sequences are SGHRS and YFSETQ. CDR3 amino acids: CASRQGLYGYTF. The CDR3, as DNA: TGCGCCAGCAGACAGGGCCTATATGGCTACACCTTC. Filled out from reference TRBV5-1 and TRBJ1-2, the complete variable domain reads KAGVTQTPRYLIKTRGQQVTLSCSPISGHRSVSWYQQTPGQGLQFLFEYFSETQRNKGNFPGRFSGRQFSNSRSEMNVSTLELGDSALYLCASRQGLYGYTFGSGTRLTVV.

V usage is TRBV11-2 and J usage is TRBJ2-5; weak D call: TRBD2 (5 bases). CDR1 is SGHAT and CDR2 is FQNNGV in the germline V gene. Trimming removed 5 bases from V and 5 bases from J, with 12 bases in between. The CDR3 totals 13 residues. The CDR3 DNA reads TGTGCCAGCAGCCTGGACTCCCAGGAGACCCAGTACTTC. Its translation is CASSLDSQETQYF.

V gene TRBV30 combines with J gene TRBJ2-1; TRBD2 is a possible D gene (6 bases). Deletions cut 3 bases from V and 9 bases from J, with 9 bases between. In germline, CDR1 is GTSNPN, CDR2 SVGIG (reference sequence). The CDR3 runs 11 residues. Written as DNA, the CDR3 is TGTGCCTGGAGGGACTACGGTGAGCAGTTCTTC. Its translation: CAWRDYGEQFF.

V gene TRBV2 combines with J gene TRBJ2-2; D unclear. CDR3 length: 14 residues. V was pared by 1 base and J by 7 bases, with 10 bases between. The germline V gene encodes CDR1 SNHLY and CDR2 FYNNEI. For the CDR3, the DNA is TGTGCCAGCAGTGAAGGAAGAGCGTACGGGGAGCTGTTTTTT. Translation gives CASSEGRAYGELFF.

The genes are TRBV19 and TRBJ2-5; weak D call: TRBD2 (6 bases). V was shortened by 5 bases and J by 7 bases, with 14 bases between the two germline ends. The germline CDR1 and CDR2 sequences are LNHDA and SQIVND (reference sequence). CDR3 length equals 13 residues. The CDR3 nucleotides read TGTGCCAGTAGTGCGGGGCAGGGAGGGACCCAGTACTTC. Its protein product is CASSAGQGGTQYF.

On this clone: The germline gene is not matched at one end of the junction; a read error may be the cause. This chain uses TRBV7-7 with TRBJ2-5, with 9 bases identical to TRBD2. This CDR3 has 15 amino acids. Germline CDR1 and CDR2: SSHAT and FNYEAQ (reference sequence). CDR3 bases: TGTGCTAGCACCCCACGACTAGCGGACACGGAGACCCAGTACTTC. Protein: CASTPRLADTETQYF. The entire variable domain, with the rest obtained from reference TRBV7-7 and TRBJ2-5, is as follows: GAGVSQSPRYKVTKRGQDVTLRCDPISSHATLYWYQQALGQGPEFLTYFNYEAQPDKSGLPSDRFSAERPEGSISTLTIQRTEQRDSAMYRCASTPRLADTETQYFGPGTRLLVL.

The chain has TRBV19 and TRBJ1-4; a weak D match, TRBD1 (5 bases). This CDR3 spans 15 amino acids. With 3 bases removed from V and 1 base from J, the gap between germline ends came to 9 bases. CDR1 is LNHDA and CDR2 is SQIVND in the germline V gene (reference sequence). Written as DNA, the CDR3 is TGTGCCAGTAGTATTCGCAGGGAAACTAATGAAAAACTGTTTTTT. It specifies CASSIRRETNEKLFF.

The rearrangement joins TRBV6-5 to TRBJ1-5, with 7 bases fitting TRBD1. J gave up 0 bases and V 4 bases, and 3 bases lay outside the gene matches. In germline, CDR1 is MNHEY, CDR2 SVGAGI. The CDR3 has 15 amino acids. The CDR3 region has the DNA TGTGCCAGCAGTTCGGGACAGAATAGCAATCAGCCCCAGCATTTT. Amino acids: CASSSGQNSNQPQHF.

V is TRBV7-9 and J is TRBJ1-1; 7 bases fit TRBD1. Germline CDR1 SEHNR, CDR2 FQNEAQ (reference sequence). The CDR3 covers 13 residues. Trimming removed 3 bases from V and 7 bases from J; junction bases left unmatched: 5. The CDR3 coding sequence is TGTGCCAGCAGCTTCAGAGGGGGCAATGAAGCTTTCTTT. The encoded protein is CASSFRGGNEAFF.

The V gene is TRBV29-1, the J gene TRBJ1-1, with D tentatively TRBD1 (5 bases). Trimming removed 3 bases at V and 1 base at J, with 9 bases between. The germline CDR1 and CDR2 sequences are SQVTM and ANQGSEA. This CDR3 comprises 13 residues. The DNA for the CDR3 is TGCAGCGTTGAGGGCAGGGAGAACACTGAAGCTTTCTTT. It is translated as CSVEGRENTEAFF.

The gene calls are TRBV25-1 and TRBJ2-7; D call uncertain. Germline V gene data show CDR1 as MGHDK and CDR2 as SYGVNS. The CDR3 is 11 residues long. V lost 6 bases to trimming and J lost 3 bases, with 6 bases between them. For the CDR3, the DNA is TGTGCCAGCAGACTGCTCTACGAGCAGTACTTC. Translated: CASRLLYEQYF.

This clone showed up just once. J is TRBJ1-2 and V is TRBV2, with D tentatively TRBD1 (5 bases). V lost 4 bases and J lost 3, with 15 bases in between. Per the germline V gene, CDR1 is SNHLY and CDR2 is FYNNEI. This CDR3 contains 15 residues. This chain's CDR3 is CASSATGVSYYGYTF. The CDR3 nucleotides read TGTGCCAGCAGTGCAACAGGCGTCTCCTACTATGGCTACACCTTC.

The chain links TRBV18 to TRBJ1-4, with D perhaps matching TRBD1 (5 bases). The V gene's germline CDR1 is KGHSH and CDR2 LQKENI. The CDR3 contains 15 residues. Trimming stripped 2 bases from V and 4 bases from J, with 11 bases between. CDR3 nucleotide sequence: TGTGCCAGCTCACCAGGGGGGAATCATAATGAAAAACTGTTTTTT. Protein sequence: CASSPGGNHNEKLFF.

CDR3 nucleotides: TGTGCCAGCAGTTCCACTAGCGGGCCATCCACAGATACGCAGTATTTT. Translating it yields CASSSTSGPSTDTQYF. The chain uses TRBV4-2 and TRBJ2-3; 9 bases are a match to TRBD2. Germline V gene sequence: CDR1 LGHNA, CDR2 YNFKEQ. J gave up 2 bases and V 6 bases, and 9 bases lay outside the gene matches. This CDR3 comprises 16 residues.

The chain joins TRBV11-3 to TRBJ2-1, with D maybe TRBD1 (5 bases). The CDR3 contains 16 residues. Germline V gene lookup returns CDR1 SGHNT and CDR2 YENEEA. V was pared by 4 bases and J by 0 bases, with 13 bases between. The CDR3 nucleotides read TGTGCCAGCAGCTGTATAGTGGACAACTCCTACAATGAGCAGTTCTTC. It codes for CASSCIVDNSYNEQFF.

This chain joins TRBV7-9 and TRBJ2-7, with a weak D call TRBD2 (6 bases). The CDR3 runs to 14 residues. V gave up 1 base and J gave up 3 bases, with 10 bases separating them. The germline V gene encodes CDR1 SEHNR and CDR2 FQNEAQ (reference sequence). This chain's CDR3 is CASSLGGVNYEQYF. The DNA for the CDR3 is TGTGCCAGCAGCTTAGGGGGGGTGAACTACGAGCAGTACTTC.

This clone was recorded a few times. The chain has TRBV10-1 and TRBJ2-3, with TRBD1 identical over 9 bases. The ends lost 3 bases at V and 6 bases at J; junction bases unmatched: 7. CDR3 length: 15 residues. CDR1 is WNHNN, CDR2 SYGVQD, per germline (reference sequence). The CDR3, as DNA: TGCGCCAGCAGTGAAATGGGACAGGGTCTTGATACGCAGTATTTT. Amino acid sequence: CASSEMGQGLDTQYF.

The chain has TRBV10-3 and TRBJ1-2, with a tentative D call TRBD1 (5 bases). V lost 0 bases and J 4 bases, leaving 15 bases between the germline ends. CDR1 and CDR2 from the germline V gene are ENHRY and SYGVKD. The CDR3 sequence is 16 residues long. The CDR3 sequence is CAISESGQGKGYGYTF. The CDR3, as DNA: TGTGCCATCAGTGAGTCGGGGCAGGGCAAGGGCTATGGCTACACCTTC.

The chain has TRBV4-1 and TRBJ2-1; TRBD2 matches at 8 bases. This CDR3 has 17 amino acids. Unmatched junction bases numbered 13, after V lost 0 bases and J lost 9 bases. Germline V gene data show CDR1 as MGHRA and CDR2 as YSYEKL. CDR3 region: CASSQDLLTSAFIEQFF. The CDR3 DNA sequence: TGCGCCAGCAGCCAAGATCTATTGACTAGCGCCTTCATTGAGCAGTTCTTC.

The chain carries TRBV9 and TRBJ2-1, with D perhaps TRBD2 (5 bases). The germline V and J ends were trimmed by 4 bases and 1 base, with 12 bases remaining between them. The germline CDR1 and CDR2 sequences are SGDLS and YYNGEE. The length of the CDR3 is 15 residues. CDR3: CASSRGSLSYNEQFF. DNA of the CDR3: TGTGCCAGCAGCAGAGGGAGCCTATCCTACAATGAGCAGTTCTTC.

This chain links TRBV5-6 with TRBJ1-2, with D perhaps matching TRBD1 (5 bases). The V end was cut by 5 bases, the J end by 2 bases, with 7 bases between. Germline V lookup: CDR1 SGHDT, CDR2 YYEEEE. The CDR3 is made up of 12 amino acids. CDR3 nucleotides: TGTGCCAGCAGAGACAGAAACTATGGCTACACCTTC. Residues: CASRDRNYGYTF.

V usage is TRBV19 and J usage is TRBJ1-1, with TRBD1 identical over 9 bases. Germline trimming cut 5 bases from V and 0 bases from J; bases unmatched to any gene: 7. Germline CDR1 is LNHDA and CDR2 is SQIVND (reference sequence). CDR3 size: 16 residues. The CDR3, as DNA: TGTGCCAGTAGTGCCTCGACAGGGGGTATGAACACTGAAGCTTTCTTT. This translates into CASSASTGGMNTEAFF.

On this clone itself: Other DNA sequences within the sample encode an identical CDR3. This chain links TRBV15 with TRBJ2-5; 8 bases align to TRBD2. The CDR3 is made up of 17 amino acids. CDR1 LNHNV and CDR2 YYDKDF come from the germline V gene (reference sequence). With 1 base clipped from V and 1 base from J, the junction kept 8 bases outside the gene matches. The CDR3 here is CATSRGTHSGAQETQYF. The CDR3 bases are TGTGCCACCAGCAGAGGAACACATAGCGGGGCCCAAGAGACCCAGTACTTC.

This chain connects TRBV2 to TRBJ1-5, with 10 nucleotides matching TRBD1. Germline lookup yields CDR1 SNHLY and CDR2 FYNNEI. V gave up 8 bases and J gave up 7 bases; unmatched junction bases: 5. The CDR3 contains 13 residues. Here the CDR3 DNA reads TGTGCCAGCGGGGACAGGGGATACCAGCCCCAGCATTTT. This translates into CASGDRGYQPQHF. The whole variable domain, remainder taken from reference TRBV2 and TRBJ1-5, is EPEVTQTPSHQVTQMGQEVILRCVPISNHLYFYWYRQILGQKVEFLVSFYNNEISEKSEIFDDQFSVERPDGSNFTLKIRSTKLEDSAMYFCASGDRGYQPQHFGDGTRLSIL.

The chain couples TRBV7-2 to TRBJ2-5; possibly TRBD2 for D (6 bases). CDR1 and CDR2 from the germline V gene are SGHTA and FQGNSA. This CDR3 region has 15 residues. Trimming removed 3 bases at V and 5 bases at J, with 16 bases between. The CDR3 coding sequence is TGTGCCAGCAGCTTTGTCAGGGATGGGAGGGAGACCCAGTACTTC. Translating it yields CASSFVRDGRETQYF.

V and J are TRBV6-1 and TRBJ2-5; D might be TRBD2 (5 bases). The CDR3 is 15 residues long. CDR1 and CDR2 from the germline V gene are MNHNS and SASEGT. Trimming left V 2 bases short and J 1 base short, with 11 bases between. The CDR3: CASSETTTSQETQYF. In nucleotides, the CDR3 is TGTGCCAGCAGTGAAACGACTACATCCCAAGAGACCCAGTACTTC.

This chain uses TRBV6-5 with TRBJ1-1; TRBD1 is a possible D gene (5 bases). The CDR3 runs 13 residues. Looked up from germline, CDR1 is MNHEY and CDR2 is SVGAGI. Trimming took 2 bases from V and 1 from J, leaving 5 bases between them. The CDR3 loop is CASSYRGNTEAFF. CDR3 in DNA: TGTGCCAGCAGTTACAGGGGGAACACTGAAGCTTTCTTT.